Following are 5 T cell receptor beta chains from one sample sequenced in a study of human versus mouse CDR3 diversity and MHC coevolution. Assay used: immunoSEQ multiplex PCR; TCRdb lists only in-frame clones, some missing. Of around 74,000 clones listed, approximately 90% are singletons. The specimen was naive CD4+ T cells from blood. As for subset: CD45RO-negative CD62L-positive naive CD4 T cells. The receptors derive from a person aged 30 to 70 in good health.

The V call is TRBV4-1, the J call TRBJ2-3; 8 bases align to TRBD2. V lost 8 bases, J lost 5 bases, and 9 bases stayed unmatched. Looked up from germline, CDR1 is MGHRA and CDR2 is YSYEKL. The CDR3 consists of 14 residues. The CDR3 DNA sequence: TGCGCCAGCCGCTACGGGGGGGCCTTAGATACGCAGTATTTT. Translated: CASRYGGALDTQYF.

The J gene is TRBJ1-1, the V gene TRBV6-5; no definite D call. The length of the CDR3 is 13 residues. Trimming removed 6 bases at V and 4 bases at J, with 12 bases between. Germline V CDR1 and CDR2: MNHEY, SVGAGI. This CDR3 reads CASRYLEGTEAFF. CDR3 bases: TGTGCCAGCAGGTATTTGGAGGGCACTGAAGCTTTCTTT.

The V and J genes are TRBV18 and TRBJ2-7, with 8 bases aligning to TRBD2. Germline V gene data show CDR1 as KGHSH and CDR2 as LQKENI. V shed 3 bases, J shed 6 bases, and the junction held 16 bases outside the gene matches. This CDR3 has 17 residues. This CDR3 is CASSPRGAGGTGGEQYF. CDR3 coding DNA: TGTGCCAGCTCACCCCGGGGCGCGGGGGGCACCGGGGGCGAGCAGTACTTC.

This chain connects TRBV5-8 to TRBJ1-2, with 7 bases lining up with TRBD1. This CDR3 region has 16 residues. Germline CDR1 reads SGHTS; CDR2 reads YDEGEE. V was clipped by 3 bases and J by 0 bases; unmatched bases: 8. The CDR3 reads CASSWTGTATNYGYTF. In DNA form, the CDR3 reads TGTGCCAGCAGCTGGACCGGGACAGCTACTAACTATGGCTACACCTTC.

The J gene is TRBJ2-3, the V gene TRBV5-1; 12 bases are shared with TRBD2. Germline V gene sequence: CDR1 SGHRS, CDR2 YFSETQ. The V gene end was trimmed by 4 bases and the J gene end by 4 bases; junction bases not matched to a gene: 4. CDR3 length equals 15 residues. The CDR3 DNA reads as TGCGCCAGCAGCCGACTAGCGGGAGAGTCAGATACGCAGTATTTT. Its translation is CASSRLAGESDTQYF. Variable domain in full (rest from reference TRBV5-1 and TRBJ2-3): KAGVTQTPRYLIKTRGQQVTLSCSPISGHRSVSWYQQTPGQGLQFLFEYFSETQRNKGNFPGRFSGRQFSNSRSEMNVSTLELGDSALYLCASSRLAGESDTQYFGPGTRLTVL.